Presented here are 18 T cell receptor beta chains from one specimen sequenced in a study of response to subunit inactivated influenza vaccine. TCRdb processed the RT-PCR reads anew with MiXCR; each CDR3 protein has one entry. In the table there are about 520,000 distinct CDR3 sequences, roughly 7.9% of which are singletons. The material was PBMCs from blood, obtained roughly 24 months after vaccination. Receptors were obtained from a man aged 50-75 years who received an inactivated influenza vaccine.

The chain is built from TRBV20-1 and TRBJ2-1, with 9 bases aligning to TRBD2. The length of the CDR3 is 16 residues. Trimming removed 6 bases from V and 5 bases from J; junction bases left unmatched: 14. The germline CDR1 and CDR2 sequences are DFQATT and SNEGSKA (reference sequence). CDR3 bases: TGCAGTGCCCGACCTCGGGGCGGGAGGGCCGACAATGAGCAGTTCTTC. Its translation is CSARPRGGRADNEQFF.

The V gene is TRBV7-2, the J gene TRBJ2-7, with 9 nucleotides matching TRBD1. The CDR3 has 14 residues. Germline lookup yields CDR1 SGHTA and CDR2 FQGNSA. After removal of 7 bases from V and 4 bases from J, the junction contained 8 bases not matched to a gene. The CDR3, as DNA: TGTGCCAGCACCCCTAACAGGGGGCATTACGAGCAGTACTTC. Translated, it gives CASTPNRGHYEQYF.

V and J are TRBV12-3 or TRBV12-4 and TRBJ2-3; 7 nucleotides match TRBD1. CDR3 length: 14 residues. The J segment lost 6 bases and the V segment lost 5 bases, leaving 8 bases of the junction unmatched. CDR3: CASSKPAGGDTQYF. The DNA for the CDR3 is TGTGCCAGCAGTAAACCAGCAGGGGGTGATACGCAGTATTTT.

V is TRBV5-1 and J is TRBJ1-6; TRBD1 matches 9 bases. This CDR3 has 15 residues. Per germline, CDR1 SGHRS and CDR2 YFSETQ. The J segment lost 5 bases and the V segment lost 4 bases, leaving 4 bases of the junction unmatched. The CDR3 sequence is CASSLQGANNSPLHF. The CDR3 coding sequence is TGCGCCAGCAGCCTACAGGGGGCTAATAATTCACCCCTCCACTTT.

The chain links TRBV19 to TRBJ2-5, with TRBD1 matching over 8 bases. The CDR3 sequence is 15 residues long. Germline loops: CDR1 LNHDA, CDR2 SQIVND (reference sequence). The V and J ends lost 3 bases and 1 base, in that order; junction bases with no gene match: 4. The CDR3: CASSIGTGLQETQYF. The DNA for the CDR3 is TGTGCCAGTAGTATTGGGACAGGACTCCAAGAGACCCAGTACTTC.

This clonotype has only a few counts. V is TRBV27 and J is TRBJ2-7, with D perhaps TRBD1 (5 bases). Germline loops: CDR1 MNHEY, CDR2 SMNVEV (reference sequence). V was trimmed by 1 base and J by 0 bases, leaving 13 bases between them. The CDR3 sequence is 16 residues long. The CDR3 coding sequence is TGTGCCAGCAGTTTATATAAGGGGATTCCCTCCTACGAGCAGTACTTC. This codes for CASSLYKGIPSYEQYF.

This clonotype has at least ten counts. J is TRBJ2-1 and V is TRBV5-1; no definite D call. Germline V gene data show CDR1 as SGHRS and CDR2 as YFSETQ. CDR3 size: 15 residues. V shed 0 bases and J shed 9 bases, with 16 bases lying between them. This CDR3 is CASSLEAPTYGEQFF. CDR3 bases: TGCGCCAGCAGCTTGGAAGCCCCTACCTATGGTGAGCAGTTCTTC. Supplemented by reference TRBV5-1 and TRBJ2-1, the full variable domain reads KAGVTQTPRYLIKTRGQQVTLSCSPISGHRSVSWYQQTPGQGLQFLFEYFSETQRNKGNFPGRFSGRQFSNSRSEMNVSTLELGDSALYLCASSLEAPTYGEQFFGPGTRLTVL.

In this sample, this clonotype turned up many times. The gene calls are TRBV29-1 and TRBJ2-7, with 8 bases lining up with TRBD1. CDR1 and CDR2 (germline): SQVTM, ANQGSEA. The CDR3 is 13 amino acids. CDR3 nucleotide sequence: TGCAGTGCCGGGACAGGCAATACCTACGAGCAGTACTTC. Its translation is CSAGTGNTYEQYF.

This clonotype was detected a few times. This chain links TRBV29-1 with TRBJ1-1, with 7 positions matching TRBD1. V gave up 5 bases and J gave up 0 bases; unmatched junction bases: 6. The germline CDR1 and CDR2 sequences are SQVTM and ANQGSEA. The CDR3 runs to 14 residues. The CDR3 region is CSVWQGGMNTEAFF. The CDR3 region has the DNA TGCAGCGTTTGGCAGGGGGGTATGAACACTGAAGCTTTCTTT.

The V gene is TRBV12-3 or TRBV12-4, the J gene TRBJ1-2, with D possibly being TRBD1 (6 bases). Trimming removed 9 bases from V and 8 bases from J, with 13 bases in between. This CDR3 contains 11 residues. Written as DNA, the CDR3 is TGTGCCAGTTCACAGGGTCTCGGCTACACCTTC. As protein: CASSQGLGYTF.

The chain joins TRBV4-3 to TRBJ1-5; D call uncertain. The germline V and J ends were trimmed by 0 bases and 6 bases, with 12 bases remaining between them. The CDR3 loop spans 15 amino acids. Germline CDR1 is LGHNA and CDR2 is YSLEER. CDR3: CASSQDTGIPQPQHF. Written as DNA, the CDR3 is TGCGCCAGCAGCCAAGATACGGGGATACCTCAGCCCCAGCATTTT.

This clonotype appeared many times. The chain joins TRBV11-2 to TRBJ2-5; D unresolved. CDR3 length: 11 residues. Trimming took off 5 bases at V and 7 bases at J, with 8 bases between the two ends. Per germline, CDR1 SGHAT and CDR2 FQNNGV. Here the CDR3 reads CASSQTRTQYF. CDR3 nucleotides: TGTGCCAGCAGCCAAACGCGGACCCAGTACTTC.

The CDR3 DNA follows: TGCGCCAGCAGCCAGTTCTCCCAGTCGGCCCTTCTTGAAGCTTTCTTT. Protein sequence: CASSQFSQSALLEAFF. V usage is TRBV4-3 and J usage is TRBJ1-1; D not certain. This CDR3 contains 16 residues. Per germline, CDR1 LGHNA and CDR2 YSLEER. V lost 3 bases to trimming and J lost 7 bases, with 21 bases between them.

The chain employs TRBV5-1 and TRBJ2-7; D could derive from TRBD1 or TRBD2 (5 bases each). V lost 1 base to trimming and J lost 3 bases, with 14 bases between them. Per the germline V gene, CDR1 is SGHRS and CDR2 is YFSETQ. The CDR3 runs to 15 residues. The DNA for the CDR3 is TGCGCCAGCAGCTTGAGTGGACACGGGGACTACGAGCAGTACTTC. This encodes CASSLSGHGDYEQYF.

V usage is TRBV2 and J usage is TRBJ2-3; 12 positions match TRBD2. This CDR3 has 14 residues. The V gene end was trimmed by 7 bases and the J gene end by 6 bases; junction bases not matched to a gene: 5. Germline lookup yields CDR1 SNHLY and CDR2 FYNNEI. The chain's CDR3 is CASKRLAGVDTQYF. DNA of the CDR3: TGTGCCAGCAAGAGACTAGCGGGGGTTGATACGCAGTATTTT.

This clonotype was found many times. The rearrangement uses TRBV5-1 and TRBJ2-7; TRBD1 is a possible D gene (5 bases). This CDR3 has 16 residues. Trimming took 0 bases from V and 0 from J, leaving 13 bases between them. From germline, CDR1 is SGHRS and CDR2 YFSETQ. DNA of the CDR3: TGCGCCAGCAGCTTGGCAGGGATCAGGAGCTCCTACGAGCAGTACTTC. Protein: CASSLAGIRSSYEQYF.

Many counts were recorded for this clonotype. The genes are TRBV14 and TRBJ2-4; 9 nucleotides align to TRBD1. The J segment lost 1 base and the V segment lost 0 bases, leaving 7 bases of the junction unmatched. The CDR3 loop spans 18 amino acids. CDR1 and CDR2 from the germline V gene are SGHDN and FVKESK. In nucleotides, the CDR3 is TGTGCCAGCAGCCAAGAACCCGGACAGGGGAGGGCCAAAAACATTCAGTACTTC. Its protein is CASSQEPGQGRAKNIQYF.

V is TRBV28 and J is TRBJ1-6, with D perhaps TRBD1 (6 bases). V lost 6 bases and J 7 bases, leaving 16 bases between the germline ends. Germline V CDR1 and CDR2: MDHEN, SYDVKM. The CDR3 sequence is 15 residues long. The CDR3 spells CASSRPRGPNSPLHF. The CDR3 DNA follows: TGTGCCAGCAGCCGGCCCAGGGGTCCAAATTCACCCCTCCACTTT.